This TCR beta chain was identified during a study of a mutant IDH1 vaccine in newly diagnosed glioma. Study details: Treated patients, averaging about 40 years, were roughly 60% male and around 40% female. Before enrollment, patients got radiotherapy alone, temozolomide alone, or mostly the combination. Points from the study as a whole: A vaccine-induced immune response developed in 93.3% of the patients.

The CDR3 runs to 12 residues. Germline CDR1 is SGHRS and CDR2 is YFSETQ. The ends were cut back, 0 bases at V and 8 bases at J, with 8 bases in the middle. Time point noted: baseline, week 1 (first vaccination visit). The sample's treatment: pre-vaccination baseline after standard-of-care therapy. Newly diagnosed WHO grade 3 or 4 IDH1-mutant, ATRX-lost astrocytomas were identified in the donors. This clone was found a few times. The antigen remains unidentified. The table came from immunoSEQ multiplex PCR; TCRdb's copy has only in-frame clones and leaves some out. The table lists about 54,000 clones, roughly 80% of them singletons, with around 21% in the top ten.

The sequences come from PBMCs, collected from a glioma patient treated with radiotherapy, temozolomide or both. This chain joins TRBV5-1 and TRBJ1-1, with D unresolved. The origin of this receptor is a man aged 18 to 30 with glioma. The CDR3 coding sequence is TGCGCCAGCAGCTTGGACAGTACGGAAGCTTTCTTT. The encoded protein is CASSLDSTEAFF.